A selection of T cell receptor beta chains follows, all from one sample in a study of CD8+ T cells in alopecia areata. TCRdb keeps only in-frame clones here, not all; method: immunoSEQ multiplex PCR. This sample has roughly 190,000 clones, with just under 65% found just once. The source was CD4+ T cells sorted from blood, collected at week 49, from a patient treated with tofacitinib. These receptors all come from a human donor with alopecia areata. The CDR3 runs from the conserved cysteine through the conserved F or W. A D gene is named only where the DNA matches it firmly. Size is stated for part of the rows, as once, few or many counts, or as a class when the clone is expanded.

size	D	V	J	DNA	CDR3
NA	NA	TRBV9	TRBJ1-2	TGTGCCAGCAGCGCATCTCACCTACAGGGAGAAGGCTACACCTTC	CASSASHLQGEGYTF
NA	NA	TRBV5-6	TRBJ1-5	TGTGCCAGCACCCTGGGGGGCAATCAGCCCCAGCATTTT	CASTLGGNQPQHF
NA	NA	TRBV7-2	TRBJ2-7	TGTGCCAGCAGCTCGGCCTACGAGCAGTACTTC	CASSSAYEQYF
once	NA	TRBV30	TRBJ1-1	TGTGCCTGGAGTGACCCCCGGGGGCGTGCTTTCTTT	CAWSDPRGRAFF
NA	NA	TRBV7-2	TRBJ1-1	TGTGCCAGCACCACTTACAATACAGCCAACACTGAAGCTTTCTTT	CASTTYNTANTEAFF
NA	NA	TRBV29-1	TRBJ2-3	TGCAGCGTTTACCCGACTGCTTCAGGTACGCAGTATTTT	CSVYPTASGTQYF
NA	NA	TRBV2	TRBJ1-1	TGTGCCAGCAGTGAGGACGGTGAAGCTTTCTTT	CASSEDGEAFF
once	NA	TRBV4-3	TRBJ1-5	TGCGCCAGCAGCGAAACCCCGGACACGGGTCAGCCCCAGCATTTT	CASSETPDTGQPQHF
NA	TRBD2	TRBV2	TRBJ2-5	TGTGCCAGCAGCCCTGGACTAGCGGGGACACAAGAGACCCAGTACTTC	CASSPGLAGTQETQYF
many	NA	TRBV4-3	TRBJ2-2	TGCGCCAGCAGCCAAGCCGGGGCCACCGGGGAGCTGTTTTTT	CASSQAGATGELFF
few	NA	TRBV15	TRBJ2-7	TGTGCCACCACCCGGACAGCCAGCTCCTACGAGCAGTACTTC	CATTRTASSYEQYF
few	NA	TRBV12-5	TRBJ2-7	TGTGCTAGTGGCATTTACTCCTACGAGCAGTACTTC	CASGIYSYEQYF
NA	TRBD1	TRBV5-4	TRBJ1-6	TGTGCCAGCAGCTTCGACAGGGAGAACACCCTCCACTTT	CASSFDRENTLHF
NA	NA	TRBV19	TRBJ2-2	TGTGCCAGTAGCCCTCGAGTTTCCGGGGAGCTGTTTTTT	CASSPRVSGELFF
NA	NA	TRBV5-1	TRBJ1-1	TGCGCCAGCAGTCTCGGAGTTCGGAACACTGAAGCTTTCTTT	CASSLGVRNTEAFF
NA	NA	TRBV30	TRBJ1-5	TGTGCCTGGAGGGATCAGGGTAGCAATCAGCCCCAGCATTTT	CAWRDQGSNQPQHF
NA	NA	TRBV5-1	TRBJ1-6	TGCGCCAGCAGCTTGGATCTCCATAATTCACCCCTCCACTTT	CASSLDLHNSPLHF
NA	TRBD1	TRBV25-1	TRBJ1-2	TGTGCCAGCAGTGAGGATGGGACAGCTTATGGCTACACCTTC	CASSEDGTAYGYTF
NA	NA	TRBV29-1	TRBJ1-1	TGCAGCGTTATCAGATTCATGAACACTGAAGCTTTCTTT	CSVIRFMNTEAFF
NA	TRBD1	TRBV19	TRBJ1-6	TGTGCCAGTAGTATCGACAGGGCGAAGGGGTATAATTCACCCCTCCACTTT	CASSIDRAKGYNSPLHF
NA	NA	TRBV6-5	TRBJ1-2	TGTGCCAGCAGTTACGACCCCTCGCGAGGCTACACCTTC	CASSYDPSRGYTF
NA	TRBD1	TRBV29-1	TRBJ1-2	TGCAGCGTTGTCGGACAGGGGGCCGTCGGCTACACCTTC	CSVVGQGAVGYTF
few	NA	TRBV29-1	TRBJ2-7	TGCAGCGTTGGACCATCCGGCGACGAGCAGTACTTC	CSVGPSGDEQYF
NA	TRBD2	TRBV11-2	TRBJ2-1	TGTGCCAGCAGCTTACCACCGCGGGGGGCTTCAAGTGAGCAGTTCTTC	CASSLPPRGASSEQFF
few	NA	TRBV13	TRBJ1-2	TGTGCCAGCAGCCTCGGGCTGAGGGATGGCTACACCTTC	CASSLGLRDGYTF
NA	NA	TRBV30	TRBJ2-7	TGTGCCTGGAGTCTTGGCGGGGCGGTTGCCTACGAGCAGTACTTC	CAWSLGGAVAYEQYF
NA	NA	TRBV30	TRBJ1-5	TGTGCCGTGGTAGGACACGACAGACTTCACCGCCTTGCGGGTCAGCCCCAGCATTTT	CAVVGHDRLHRLAGQPQHF
once	NA	TRBV29-1	TRBJ1-1	TGCAGCGGTACTATGAACACTGAAGCTTTCTTT	CSGTMNTEAFF
NA	NA	TRBV6-6	TRBJ1-1	TGTGCCAGCATCGGATTTGGGGGTCAGACTGAAGCTTTCTTT	CASIGFGGQTEAFF